This T cell receptor (beta chain) stems from a study of CD4 and CD8 cells across lung adenocarcinoma regions. Samples came from patients with localized non-small cell lung adenocarcinoma. CDR3 length equals 13 residues. CDR1 MNHEY and CDR2 SVGAGI come from the germline V gene. Trimming cost V 2 bases and J 10 bases, with 12 bases left between them. TCRdb re-analysed the PCR reads in MiXCR, keeping a single row per CDR3 protein. The data show 21,000 or so distinct CDR3 sequences, over 50% seen once. The chain links TRBV6-5 to TRBJ2-1; D not resolved. The sequence was obtained from a female donor with lung adenocarcinoma. The CD4 and CD8 labels of this study may be unreliable. Sample: CD8+ T cells from the center of a lung tumor. CDR3 amino acids: CASSYGSLYEQFF. The CDR3 bases are TGTGCCAGCAGTTACGGCAGCCTCTACGAGCAGTTCTTC.